Sequencing of this T cell receptor beta chain was carried out in a study of blood T cell repertoires in COVID-19. Authors' processing steps: Reference gene primers were amplified, and this amplification served to estimate nucleated cell counts. Profiled with immunoSEQ multiplex PCR; TCRdb holds only in-frame clones, not every one. That table is the source of V, J and clone size, and D and trimming were worked out from the DNA. The table has 300,000 to 450,000 clones, around 87% seen once. Participant reports of clinical history set cohort assignment. Trimming cost V 4 bases and J 1 base; bases outside gene matches: 0. Germline lookup yields CDR1 WNHNN and CDR2 SYGVQD (reference sequence). This CDR3 spans 14 amino acids.

Specimen: PBMCs or T cells enriched from blood (not recorded which). The sequence was obtained from a man aged 30 to 39 who had recovered from COVID-19. V and J are TRBV10-1 and TRBJ1-1; TRBD1 matches at 10 bases. CDR3 in DNA: TGCGCCAGCAGTGGGGACAGGGGGAACACTGAAGCTTTCTTT. It specifies CASSGDRGNTEAFF.